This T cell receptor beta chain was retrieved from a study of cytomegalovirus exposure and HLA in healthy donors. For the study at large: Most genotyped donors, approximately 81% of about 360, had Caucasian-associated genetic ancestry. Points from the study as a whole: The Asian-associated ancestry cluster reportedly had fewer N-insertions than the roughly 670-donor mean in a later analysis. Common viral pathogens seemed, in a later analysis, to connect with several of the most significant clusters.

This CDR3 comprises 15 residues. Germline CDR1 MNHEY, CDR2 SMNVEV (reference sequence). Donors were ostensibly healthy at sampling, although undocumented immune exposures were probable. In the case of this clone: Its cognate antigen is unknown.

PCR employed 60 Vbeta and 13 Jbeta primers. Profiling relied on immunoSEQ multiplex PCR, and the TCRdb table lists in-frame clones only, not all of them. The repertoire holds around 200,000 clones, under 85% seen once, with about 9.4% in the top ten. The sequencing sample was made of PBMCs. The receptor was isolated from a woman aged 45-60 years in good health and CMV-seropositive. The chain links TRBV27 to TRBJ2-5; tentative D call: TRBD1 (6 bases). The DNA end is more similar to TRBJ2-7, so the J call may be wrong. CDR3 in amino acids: CASSANRVPSYEQYF. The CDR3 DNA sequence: TGTGCCAGCAGCGCGAACAGGGTCCCCTCCTACGAGCAGTACTTC.